These T cell receptor beta chains were read from a single sample in a study of T cell repertoires in cytomegalovirus infection. One entry per CDR3 protein results from TCRdb running MiXCR on the reads. This table has under 50,000 distinct CDR3 sequences, approximately 20% appearing once. Their antigens are not known. Sequencing input: PBMCs, sequenced either directly or after in vitro stimulation (not recorded which). Source of these receptors: a human donor in good health (CMV status not recorded). Some clones in this sample may be carry-over from other donors' samples. Both conserved end residues are part of each CDR3. D genes are given only for firm matches. Clone size appears in some rows only: once, few, many, or a class for an expanded clone.

V gene	clone size	J gene	D gene	CDR3 DNA	CDR3 protein
TRBV7-2	-	TRBJ2-5	TRBD1	TGTGCCAGCAGCTCCCCGGGACAGGTGGGAGAGACCCAGTACTTC	CASSSPGQVGETQYF
TRBV18	few	TRBJ2-3	-	TGTGCCAGCTCACCACTCCGGGGGGCTGGAGATACGCAGTATTTT	CASSPLRGAGDTQYF
TRBV20-1	-	TRBJ2-1	TRBD2	TGCAGTGCTCCCCCACTAGCGGGAGGGCAAATTGAGCAGTTCTTC	CSAPPLAGGQIEQFF
TRBV19	many	TRBJ2-7	TRBD1	TGTGCCAGTAGTAGGGTCGGGACAGGGGTCTACGAGCAGTACTTC	CASSRVGTGVYEQYF
TRBV7-6	many	TRBJ1-1	-	TGTGCCAGCAGCAGGGGCATGAACACTGAAGCTTTCTTT	CASSRGMNTEAFF
TRBV6-2/TRBV6-3	-	TRBJ2-1	-	TGTGCCAGCAGCTTTCCTCCGAGTTCCGTCTCACATGAGCAGTTCTTC	CASSFPPSSVSHEQFF
TRBV20-1	many	TRBJ1-2	TRBD1	TGCAGTGCTGGGGGACAGATAAATTCCTATGGCTACACCTTC	CSAGGQINSYGYTF
TRBV24-1	-	TRBJ2-1	TRBD2	TGTGCCACCAGTGATCCCGGGCTAGCGGCATCCTACAATGAGCAGTTCTTC	CATSDPGLAASYNEQFF
TRBV28	-	TRBJ2-3	TRBD1	TGTGCCAGCAGTTCCCTTGACAGGGGCGATACGCAGTATTTT	CASSSLDRGDTQYF
TRBV18	many	TRBJ2-1	TRBD1	TGTGCCAGCTCACCAGGGACAGGGGATAATGAGCAGTTCTTC	CASSPGTGDNEQFF
TRBV2	-	TRBJ2-2	-	TGTGCCAGCAGTGACGCGGAAAACACCGGGGAGCTGTTTTTT	CASSDAENTGELFF
TRBV9	many	TRBJ2-1	TRBD1	TGTGCCAGCAGCGTAGCTTTAACAGGGGGCGCAAAGGTGAATGAGCAGTTCTTC	CASSVALTGGAKVNEQFF
TRBV6-5	-	TRBJ2-3	TRBD2	TGTGCCAGCAGTTACTCGAGCGGGATGACCACAGATACGCAGTATTTT	CASSYSSGMTTDTQYF